This T cell receptor (beta chain) was captured in a study of blood T cell repertoires in COVID-19. Across the study: COVID-19 samples from acute and convalescent phases originated in the United States, Italy and Spain. Sample material is recorded as cDNA or gDNA derived from T cells, B-cell-depleted T cells, or PBMCs.

The authors' processing: For nucleated cells, counts were estimated from reference gene primer amplification. Repertoires were generated with immunoSEQ multiplex PCR, while TCRdb's copy carries only in-frame clones and drops some. V and J calls and clone size are those listed in that table; D and trimming were worked out from the DNA. The sample consists of just under 250,000 clones, approximately 83% of them appearing once. This sequence originates from a woman in her twenties or thirties who had recovered from COVID-19. Material for sequencing was peripheral blood.

Here the CDR3 reads CASSVGGSGGTGELFF. The DNA for the CDR3 is TGTGCCAGCAGCGTAGGGGGTAGCGGGGGCACCGGGGAGCTGTTTTTT. The V gene is TRBV9, the J gene TRBJ2-2, with 9 bases fitting TRBD2. V was clipped by 0 bases and J by 4 bases; unmatched bases: 4. This CDR3 has 16 amino acids. Germline CDR1 reads SGDLS; CDR2 reads YYNGEE.